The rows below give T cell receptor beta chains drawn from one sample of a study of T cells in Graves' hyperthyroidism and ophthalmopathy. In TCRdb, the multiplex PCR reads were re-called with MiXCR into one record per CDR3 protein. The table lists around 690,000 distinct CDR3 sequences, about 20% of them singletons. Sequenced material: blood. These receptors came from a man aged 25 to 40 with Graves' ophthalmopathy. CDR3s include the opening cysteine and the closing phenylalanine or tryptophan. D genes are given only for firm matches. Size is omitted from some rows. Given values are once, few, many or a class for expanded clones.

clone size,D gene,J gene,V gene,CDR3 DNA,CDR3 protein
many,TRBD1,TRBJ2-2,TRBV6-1,TGTGCCAGCAGGAGGGACAGCCGGGGCACCGGGGAGCTGTTTTTT,CASRRDSRGTGELFF
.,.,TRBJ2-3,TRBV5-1,TGCGCCAGCAGCGCCTTGATGGATACGCAGTATTTT,CASSALMDTQYF
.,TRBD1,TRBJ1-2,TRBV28,TGTGCCAGCAGTTTAAGGGACAGGGGAATGGGCTACACCTTC,CASSLRDRGMGYTF
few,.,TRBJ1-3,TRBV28,TGTGCCAGCAGTACAGGGTCTGGAAACACCATATATTTT,CASSTGSGNTIYF
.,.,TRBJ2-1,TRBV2,TGTGCCACCAGTGATTCCCTGGGCATCGGTTATTCCAATGAGCAGTTCTTC,CATSDSLGIGYSNEQFF
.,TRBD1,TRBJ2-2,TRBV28,TGTGCCAGCGGGTTTGAGGGGGCTAACACCGGGGAGCTGTTTTTT,CASGFEGANTGELFF
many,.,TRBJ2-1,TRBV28,TGTGCCAGCAGTTCCCCCGGGAGCTCCTACAATGAGCAGTTCTTC,CASSSPGSSYNEQFF
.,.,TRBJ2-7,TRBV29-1,TGCAGCGTTGGGACGGACTCCTACGAGCAGTACTTC,CSVGTDSYEQYF
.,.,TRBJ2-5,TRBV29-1,TGCAGCGGCGACTGGATTGAGACCCAGTACTTC,CSGDWIETQYF
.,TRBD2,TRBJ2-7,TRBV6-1,TGTGCCAGCGCGACCCTCCCTAGCGGAGGCTACGAGCAGTACTTC,CASATLPSGGYEQYF
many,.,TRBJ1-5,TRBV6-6,TGTGCCAGCAGTTACTCAGCCGGAGGTCAGCCCCAGCATTTT,CASSYSAGGQPQHF
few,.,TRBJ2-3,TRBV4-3,TGCGCCAGCAGCCAAGGACACACTAGCACAGATACGCAGTATTTT,CASSQGHTSTDTQYF
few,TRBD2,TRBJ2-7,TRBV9,TGTGCCAGCAGCACCCCCGGGACTAGCGGGAGGTCCCCCATTAGCTCCTACGAGCAGTACTTC,CASSTPGTSGRSPISSYEQYF
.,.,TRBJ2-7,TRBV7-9,TGTGCCAGCAGCCCCCCGGGGGCGGGCTCGGGCGAGCAGTACTTC,CASSPPGAGSGEQYF
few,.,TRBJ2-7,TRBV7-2,TGTGCCAGCCAACTCGGGGACGAGCAGTACTTC,CASQLGDEQYF
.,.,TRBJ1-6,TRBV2,TGTGCCAGCAGTGAGGGAGGTTCTCTTTTGGGGTCACCCCTCCACTTT,CASSEGGSLLGSPLHF
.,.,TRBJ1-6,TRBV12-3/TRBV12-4,TGTGCCAGCAGTTCGGGGGCTCACAATTCACCCCTCCACTTT,CASSSGAHNSPLHF
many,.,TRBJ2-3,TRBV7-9,TGTGCCAGCAGCCCACCGCCGGGAGATACGCAGTATTTT,CASSPPPGDTQYF
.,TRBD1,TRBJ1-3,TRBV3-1,TGTGCCAGCAGCCGAAAACCGGGACAGGGGGCCAACACCATATATTTT,CASSRKPGQGANTIYF
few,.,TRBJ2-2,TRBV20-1,TGCAGTGTAATCTCCCAGGGCACCGGGGAGCTGTTTTTT,CSVISQGTGELFF
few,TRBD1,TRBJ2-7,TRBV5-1,TGCGCCAGCAGCTTGGATGACAGGGGCCGGTACGAGCAGTACTTC,CASSLDDRGRYEQYF
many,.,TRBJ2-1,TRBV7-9,TGTGCCAGCAGCTCAGGCTGGGACGTGGGACCTCGGGAGCAGTTCTTC,CASSSGWDVGPREQFF
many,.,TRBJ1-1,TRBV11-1,TGTGCCAGCAGATCAGGGCACGGGAACACTGAAGCTTTCTTT,CASRSGHGNTEAFF
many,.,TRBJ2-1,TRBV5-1,TGCGCCAGCAGCTTGGGGGGAAAAAATGAGCAGTTCTTC,CASSLGGKNEQFF
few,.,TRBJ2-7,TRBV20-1,TGCAGTGCTAGAGAACAGGGTGGGTCCTACGAGCAGTACTTC,CSAREQGGSYEQYF
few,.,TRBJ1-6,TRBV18,TGTGCCAGCTCACCTGGGCCTTCTTCAAATTCACCCCTCCACTTT,CASSPGPSSNSPLHF
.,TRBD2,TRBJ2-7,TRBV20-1,TGCAGTGCTCGCGAAAAGCGGGAGGGCGTCTACGAGCAGTACTTC,CSAREKREGVYEQYF
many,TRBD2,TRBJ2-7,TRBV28,TGTGCCAGCAGTTTCGGGGCGGGAGCCTACGAGCAGTACTTC,CASSFGAGAYEQYF
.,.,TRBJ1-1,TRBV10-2,TGCGCCAGCAGTGAGTGGGCCGACACTGAAGCTTTCTTT,CASSEWADTEAFF
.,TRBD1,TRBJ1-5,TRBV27,TGTGCCAGCAGTCAGGGGGGGCATAGCAATCAGCCCCAGCATTTT,CASSQGGHSNQPQHF
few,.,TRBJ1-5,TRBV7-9,TGTGCCAGCAGCCTATCGACAGGCAATCAGCCCCAGCATTTT,CASSLSTGNQPQHF
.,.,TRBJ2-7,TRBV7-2,TGTGCCAGCAGCTCAGGGGGGATCGAGCAGTACTTC,CASSSGGIEQYF
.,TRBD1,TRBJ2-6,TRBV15,TGTGCCACCAGCCCTACAGGGGGGAACTCTGGGGCCAACGTCCTGACTTTC,CATSPTGGNSGANVLTF
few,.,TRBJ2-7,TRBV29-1,TGCAGCGTCAAACAGGGTCTGGACGAGCAGTACTTC,CSVKQGLDEQYF
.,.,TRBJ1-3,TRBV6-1,TGTGCCAGCAGTTCGGGGATCTCTGGAAACACCATATATTTT,CASSSGISGNTIYF
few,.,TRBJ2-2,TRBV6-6,TGTGCCAGCAGTTACTCGAAAGGGCCCACCGGGGAGCTGTTTTTT,CASSYSKGPTGELFF
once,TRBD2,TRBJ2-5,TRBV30,TGTGCCTGGAGTGTACGGGGGAGGGGGACCCAGTACTTC,CAWSVRGRGTQYF
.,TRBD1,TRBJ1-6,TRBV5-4,TGCGCCAGCAGCCCACAGGGGGCTAGTTCACCCCTCCACTTT,CASSPQGASSPLHF
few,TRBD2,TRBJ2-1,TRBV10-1,TGCGCCAGCAGTGAAGGGCTAGCGGGAGCAGCTTACAATGAGCAGTTCTTC,CASSEGLAGAAYNEQFF
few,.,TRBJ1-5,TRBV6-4,TGTGCCAGCAGTGCAGCCGGGACCCCGGGGGGGAACAATCAGCCCCAGCATTTT,CASSAAGTPGGNNQPQHF
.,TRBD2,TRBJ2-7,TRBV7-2,TGTGCCAGCAGCTTAGTAGGGACTAGCGGGCGTAGCTCCTACGAGCAGTACTTC,CASSLVGTSGRSSYEQYF
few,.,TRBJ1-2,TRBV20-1,TGCAGTGCTAGCGTCCCGGGGGTCAGTTATGGCTACACCTTC,CSASVPGVSYGYTF
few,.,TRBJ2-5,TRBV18,TGTGCCAGCTCACGAACAGGGATGGAGACCCAGCACTTC,CASSRTGMETQHF